A selection of T cell receptor beta chains follows, all from one sample in a study of control samples from healthy donors and cancer patients. The repertoire was sequenced with immunoSEQ multiplex PCR; TCRdb's copy has only in-frame clones and lacks some. The data contain 130,000 or so clones, roughly 86% of them seen just once; the ten biggest clones take up about 7.6%. The sample comprised PBMCs. These TCRs come from a man in his forties or fifties with head and neck cancer. Both conserved end residues are part of each CDR3.

J: TRBJ1-4; length: 15; V: TRBV19; CDR3: CASSPGTATNEKLFF
J: TRBJ1-5; length: 15; V: TRBV19; CDR3: CASSTGGKSNQPQHF
J: TRBJ1-5; length: 14; V: TRBV19; CDR3: CASSGGHPNQPQHF
J: TRBJ2-4; length: 17; V: TRBV27; CDR3: CASSLWQGSRTKNIQYF
J: TRBJ2-3; length: 12; V: TRBV29-1; CDR3: CSVKLSGNTQYF
J: TRBJ1-5; length: 16; V: TRBV19; CDR3: CASSIGTGVNNQPQHF
J: TRBJ1-1; length: 11; V: TRBV30; CDR3: CAWSYGQEAFF
J: TRBJ2-1; length: 16; V: TRBV5-4; CDR3: CASSPQAERSYNEQFF
J: TRBJ2-1; length: 15; V: TRBV28; CDR3: CASSLSREFYNEQFF
J: TRBJ2-5; length: 13; V: TRBV27; CDR3: CASSWTYQETQYF
J: TRBJ2-1; length: 15; V: TRBV7-9; CDR3: CASSLRQGAYNEQFF
J: TRBJ2-5; length: 14; V: TRBV5-4; CDR3: CASGPPGGEGTQYF
J: TRBJ2-3; length: 13; V: TRBV6-5; CDR3: CASSYSSPDTQYF
J: TRBJ2-3; length: 19; V: TRBV24-1; CDR3: CATSDQPGLAGGEGDTQYF
J: TRBJ2-2; length: 15; V: TRBV29-1; CDR3: CSARAGKVDTGELFF
J: TRBJ2-7; length: 14; V: TRBV21-1; CDR3: CASSPPGLTYEQYF
J: TRBJ2-1; length: 13; V: TRBV3-1/TRBV3-2; CDR3: CASSQDTGFEQFF
J: TRBJ2-7; length: 14; V: TRBV11-1; CDR3: CASTSDRGVHEQYF
J: TRBJ2-5; length: 14; V: TRBV13; CDR3: CASTRGQGAWEQYF
J: TRBJ1-5; length: 16; V: TRBV6-2/TRBV6-3; CDR3: CASSPLGGALGQPQHF
J: TRBJ1-2; length: 12; V: TRBV5-4; CDR3: CASSSPNYGYTF
J: TRBJ1-4; length: 13; V: TRBV24-1; CDR3: CATSDLMGSRLFF
J: TRBJ1-1; length: 14; V: TRBV3-1/TRBV3-2; CDR3: CASSQAGGASEAFF
J: TRBJ2-7; length: 15; V: TRBV10-2; CDR3: CASGASAGGTYEQYF
J: TRBJ2-7; length: 17; V: TRBV21-1; CDR3: CASSKRPDRGITYEQYF
J: TRBJ2-1; length: 16; V: TRBV28; CDR3: CASSRPLGSSYNEQFF
J: TRBJ1-2; length: 12; V: TRBV29-1; CDR3: CSVETGYYGYTF
J: TRBJ2-1; length: 17; V: TRBV4-1; CDR3: CASSQDSWDSRGYEQFF
J: TRBJ1-2; length: 13; V: TRBV28; CDR3: CASSLSGDYGYTF
J: TRBJ1-5; length: 12; V: TRBV12-3/TRBV12-4; CDR3: CASSLANQPQHF
J: TRBJ1-5; length: 16; V: TRBV7-9; CDR3: CASSGGPNYSNQPQHF
J: TRBJ1-1; length: 16; V: TRBV7-9; CDR3: CASSSTIGQGGFLAFF
J: TRBJ2-1; length: 14; V: TRBV1; CDR3: CTTSGGRSYNEQFF
J: TRBJ1-5; length: 14; V: TRBV9; CDR3: CASSSPNSNQPQHF
J: TRBJ1-6; length: 16; V: TRBV11-2; CDR3: CASSLSSGGAGSPLHF
J: TRBJ2-2; length: 16; V: TRBV5-4; CDR3: CASSSATRKNTGELFF
J: TRBJ2-7; length: 14; V: TRBV13; CDR3: CASSQTGTPYEQYF
J: TRBJ1-2; length: 15; V: TRBV5-5; CDR3: CASSMGGKLAVGYTF
J: TRBJ1-1; length: 13; V: TRBV11-2; CDR3: CASSWAENTEAFF
J: TRBJ2-1; length: 16; V: TRBV5-1; CDR3: CASSAARQRGYNEQFF
J: TRBJ2-1; length: 16; V: TRBV18; CDR3: CASPRASGGATNEQFF
J: TRBJ1-1; length: 13; V: TRBV28; CDR3: CASSLRVSTEAFF